A selection of T cell receptor beta chains follows, all from one sample in a study of T cells in Graves' hyperthyroidism and ophthalmopathy. TCRdb analysed the multiplex PCR reads with MiXCR anew, one entry per CDR3 protein. The repertoire holds hundreds of thousands of distinct CDR3 sequences, with roughly 14% as singletons. Specimen: blood. These receptors all stem from a woman aged 40 to 55 with Graves' ophthalmopathy. Both conserved end residues are trimmed from each CDR3.

j_call v_call cdr3_aa
TRBJ2-7 TRBV12-3/TRBV12-4 ASSSQLQGPHEQY
TRBJ2-2 TRBV29-1 SVEVSGRSANGELF
TRBJ2-7 TRBV30 AWRMAGATGEQY
TRBJ2-5 TRBV6-1 ASSRSASETQY
TRBJ1-1 TRBV28 ASSHRQTNTEAF
TRBJ2-3 TRBV6-2/TRBV6-3 ASSPRRLDQREDTQY
TRBJ2-7 TRBV24-1 ATSDSGRPTYEQY
TRBJ2-7 TRBV6-5 ASSYSVGYEQY
TRBJ2-7 TRBV12-3/TRBV12-4 ASSLLRGQSYEQY
TRBJ1-1 TRBV6-5 ASSLFVVVQSVTEAF
TRBJ2-6 TRBV7-2 ASSLERTAGLSGANVLT
TRBJ1-2 TRBV24-1 ATSDSDMYGYT
TRBJ2-7 TRBV11-2 ASSLERGYGEQY
TRBJ2-5 TRBV24-1 ATSDLGVGQETQY
TRBJ1-2 TRBV30 AWRTGGSYNYGYT
TRBJ1-5 TRBV19 ASSPPGHRNQPQH
TRBJ1-5 TRBV19 ASRDALTQH
TRBJ2-5 TRBV28 ASTLVGVETQY
TRBJ1-2 TRBV19 ASSIDLATGENYGYT
TRBJ2-7 TRBV11-2 ASSLGTGAHEQY
TRBJ2-5 TRBV7-3 ASSLGTSFETQY
TRBJ2-5 TRBV5-1 ASSTGQGALLETQY
TRBJ2-5 TRBV11-3 ASSQRLAVEETQY
TRBJ2-7 TRBV6-1 ASSGRGPLSEQY
TRBJ1-5 TRBV19 ASRNHQGSQPQH
TRBJ1-5 TRBV2 ASGTGGASSHQPQH
TRBJ1-5 TRBV28 ASRDQGYQPQH
TRBJ2-5 TRBV6-2/TRBV6-3 ASSSLSGKTQY
TRBJ1-5 TRBV18 ASSPGGLLDQPQH
TRBJ2-3 TRBV24-1 ATSDPLALTDTQY
TRBJ2-7 TRBV11-2 ASSFDAPPVGVDEQY
TRBJ2-7 TRBV12-3/TRBV12-4 ASSHRGRPSYEQY
TRBJ2-2 TRBV12-3/TRBV12-4 ASSYTTMNTGELF
TRBJ2-7 TRBV27 ASSLVSWGKQY
TRBJ1-5 TRBV30 AWSARTDFDQPQH
TRBJ2-7 TRBV30 AWSVPASYEQY
TRBJ2-6 TRBV19 ASSIADSSGANVLT